What follows describes a single TCR beta chain. The CDR3 sequence is 15 residues long. CDR1 and CDR2 (germline): MNHEY, SVGAGI. V was pared by 4 bases and J by 2 bases, with 3 bases of the junction left unmatched. This sample was taken from a study of blood T cell repertoires in COVID-19. Study-level information: COVID-19 samples collected from the United States, Italy and Spain covered acute and convalescent phases.

Authors' analysis steps: It was from reference gene primer amplification that nucleated cell counts were estimated. Measured with immunoSEQ multiplex PCR; TCRdb has only the in-frame clones, and not every one. V and J calls and clone size are those listed in that table; D and trimming were worked out from the DNA. The sample lists roughly 6,600 clones, 89% occurring once. This chain connects TRBV6-5 to TRBJ1-5, with TRBD1 matching 9 bases. The source material was peripheral blood. The receptor's source is a human donor in a cohort sampled during active COVID-19. The donor label of this sample is uncertain. DNA of the CDR3: TGTGCCAGCAGTTGGACAGGGGCCCGCAATCAGCCCCAGCATTTT. This sequence encodes CASSWTGARNQPQHF.